This is a list of T cell receptor beta chains from one sample in a study of OX40 agonist ivuxolimab in advanced cancers. The data were produced by immunoSEQ multiplex PCR, yet TCRdb's version contains in-frame clones alone and is incomplete. The sample consists of around 78,000 clones, 80% to 90% of them appearing once. The material was CD4+ or CD8+ T cells sorted from blood, obtained in a trial of the OX40 agonist ivuxolimab. The receptors were sampled from an adult with an advanced solid tumor such as melanoma, head and neck, liver or kidney cancer. Each CDR3 is given with its conserved first and last residue.

J: TRBJ1-5; V: TRBV19; CDR3: CASSAQGKHQPQHF
J: TRBJ1-4; V: TRBV6-6; CDR3: CASSYGGTNEKLFF
J: TRBJ2-3; V: TRBV29-1; CDR3: CSVEETLNTQYF
J: TRBJ2-3; V: TRBV5-1; CDR3: CASSVMAGTDGDTQYF
J: NA; V: TRBV30; CDR3: CAWSVQAGPYEQYF
J: TRBJ2-3; V: TRBV7-3; CDR3: CASSPGPSTDTQYF
J: TRBJ2-3; V: TRBV6-5; CDR3: CASSYLIAPDTQYF
J: TRBJ1-5; V: TRBV6-1; CDR3: CASSEGTGLNQPQHF
J: TRBJ1-1; V: TRBV7-2; CDR3: CASSAIIGRNTEAFF
J: TRBJ1-6; V: TRBV7-2; CDR3: CASSPRTGARSPLHF
J: TRBJ2-7; V: TRBV4-2; CDR3: CASSQGLYEQYF
J: TRBJ1-2; V: TRBV5-1; CDR3: CASSRQGEGADYGYTF
J: TRBJ2-1; V: TRBV5-4; CDR3: CASSLEAGGGEQFF
J: TRBJ2-3; V: TRBV7-3; CDR3: CASSPNRGSSTDTQYF
J: TRBJ1-3; V: TRBV4-1; CDR3: CASSQDGTPGNTIYF
J: TRBJ2-5; V: TRBV6-5; CDR3: CASSYSRNQETQYF
J: TRBJ2-1; V: TRBV5-1; CDR3: CASSLAGQYNEQFF
J: TRBJ2-3; V: TRBV5-1; CDR3: CASSRGQGIPTDTQYF
J: TRBJ2-3; V: TRBV2; CDR3: CASSAGGAGLGTQYF
J: TRBJ1-4; V: TRBV5-1; CDR3: CASSSGQGGNEKLFF
J: TRBJ2-3; V: TRBV5-1; CDR3: CASSREGGLAGPTDTQYF
J: TRBJ2-7; V: TRBV7-8; CDR3: CASSPPLRQGPAEQYF
J: TRBJ2-5; V: TRBV11-3; CDR3: CASSLEGETQYF
J: TRBJ2-7; V: TRBV30; CDR3: CAWGTGNTYEQYF
J: NA; V: TRBV5-1; CDR3: CASSRTGVSQSGSYEQYF
J: TRBJ2-1; V: TRBV5-4; CDR3: CASCKRDNLCNEQFF
J: TRBJ2-1; V: TRBV11-3; CDR3: CASSGQGSSAGENEQFF
J: TRBJ2-3; V: TRBV6-6; CDR3: CASRGDTDTQYF
J: TRBJ2-4; V: TRBV14; CDR3: CASSQSISDIQYF
J: TRBJ2-1; V: TRBV7-7; CDR3: CASSQGLAGIHEQFF
J: TRBJ2-7; V: TRBV19; CDR3: CASSMSGAGEQYF
J: TRBJ1-2; V: TRBV7-9; CDR3: CASSLAASGYTF